This TCR beta chain was sequenced in a study of identical twins. Findings and limits, study-wide: Rather than following the same donors, the conclusions depended on cross-sectional statistical analysis. Abundant beta clonotypes from cord blood bore fewer insertions; memory repertoires lacked this pattern. For zero-insertion analyses, partial confounding could come from invariant MAIT and iNKT cells.

Details on this clonotype: The antigen is undetermined.

V shed 3 bases and J shed 7 bases, with 12 bases lying between them. Germline V lookup: CDR1 DFQATT, CDR2 SNEGSKA (reference sequence). The CDR3 consists of 12 residues. TCRdb analysed the 5' RACE reads with MiXCR anew, one entry per CDR3 protein. Of approximately 220,000 distinct CDR3 sequences listed, 9.4% are singletons. J is TRBJ1-2 and V is TRBV20-1; possibly TRBD1 for D (6 bases). The sequencing sample was made of memory (CD45RO+) T cells sorted from blood. This sequence originates from a woman aged 18-30 years in good health. CDR3: CSARERQAGYTF. The CDR3 nucleotides read TGCAGTGCTAGGGAAAGACAGGCTGGCTACACCTTC.